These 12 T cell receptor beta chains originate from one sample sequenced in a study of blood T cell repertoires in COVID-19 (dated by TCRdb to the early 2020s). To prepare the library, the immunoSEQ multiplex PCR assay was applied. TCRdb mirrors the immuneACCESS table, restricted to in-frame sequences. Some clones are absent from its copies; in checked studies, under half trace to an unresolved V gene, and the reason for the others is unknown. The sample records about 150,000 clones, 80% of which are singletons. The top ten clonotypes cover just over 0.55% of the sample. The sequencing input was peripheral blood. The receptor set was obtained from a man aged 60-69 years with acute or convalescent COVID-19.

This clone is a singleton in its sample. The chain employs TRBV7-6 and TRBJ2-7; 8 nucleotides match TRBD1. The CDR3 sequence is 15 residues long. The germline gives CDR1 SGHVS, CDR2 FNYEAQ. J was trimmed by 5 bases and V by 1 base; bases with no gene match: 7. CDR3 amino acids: CASSLGQGAGDEQYF. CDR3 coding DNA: TGTGCCAGCAGCTTAGGGCAGGGGGCCGGCGACGAGCAGTACTTC. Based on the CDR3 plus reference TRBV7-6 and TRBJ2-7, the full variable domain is GAGVSQSPRYKVTKRGQDVALRCDPISGHVSLYWYRQALGQGPEFLTYFNYEAQQDKSGLPNDRFSAERPEGSISTLTIQRTEQRDSAMYRCASSLGQGAGDEQYFGPGTRLTVT.

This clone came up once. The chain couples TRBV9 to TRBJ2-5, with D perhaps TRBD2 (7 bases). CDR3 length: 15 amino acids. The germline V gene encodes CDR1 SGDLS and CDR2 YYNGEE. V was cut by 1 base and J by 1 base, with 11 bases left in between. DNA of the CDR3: TGTGCCAGCAGCGTACGGGCGGGGGCCCAAGAGACCCAGTACTTC. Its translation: CASSVRAGAQETQYF.

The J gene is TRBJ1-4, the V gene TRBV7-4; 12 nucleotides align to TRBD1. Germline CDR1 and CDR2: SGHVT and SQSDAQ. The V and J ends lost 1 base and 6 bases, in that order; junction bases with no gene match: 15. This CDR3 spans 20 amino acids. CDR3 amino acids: CASSLGRWEGQGAVDEKLFF. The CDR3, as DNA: TGTGCCAGCAGCTTAGGTCGTTGGGAGGGACAGGGGGCTGTAGATGAAAAACTGTTTTTT.

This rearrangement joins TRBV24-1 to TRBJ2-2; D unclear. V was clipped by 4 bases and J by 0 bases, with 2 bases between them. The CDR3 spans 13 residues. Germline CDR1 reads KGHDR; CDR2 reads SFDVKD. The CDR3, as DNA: TGTGCCACCAGTGACACGAACACCGGGGAGCTGTTTTTT. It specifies CATSDTNTGELFF.

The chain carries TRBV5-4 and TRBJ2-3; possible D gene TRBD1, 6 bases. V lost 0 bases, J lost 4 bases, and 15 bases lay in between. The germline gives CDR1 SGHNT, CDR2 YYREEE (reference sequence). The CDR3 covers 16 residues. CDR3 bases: TGTGCCAGCAGCTTGGTACAGGGAACGAGGGCAGATACGCAGTATTTT. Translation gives CASSLVQGTRADTQYF.

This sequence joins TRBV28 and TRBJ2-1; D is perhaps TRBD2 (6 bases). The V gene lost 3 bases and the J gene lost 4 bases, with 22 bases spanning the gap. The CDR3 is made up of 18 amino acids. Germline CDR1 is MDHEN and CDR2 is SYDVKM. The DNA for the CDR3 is TGTGCCAGCAGTTTTATGTGGCAGGGACTTTCCCCTTACAATGAGCAGTTCTTC. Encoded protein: CASSFMWQGLSPYNEQFF.

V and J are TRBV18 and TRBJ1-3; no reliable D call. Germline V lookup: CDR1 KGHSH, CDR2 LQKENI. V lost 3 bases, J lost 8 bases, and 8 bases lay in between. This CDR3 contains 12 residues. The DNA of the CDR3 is TGTGCCAGCTCACCTTCCGGGGACACCATATATTTT. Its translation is CASSPSGDTIYF.

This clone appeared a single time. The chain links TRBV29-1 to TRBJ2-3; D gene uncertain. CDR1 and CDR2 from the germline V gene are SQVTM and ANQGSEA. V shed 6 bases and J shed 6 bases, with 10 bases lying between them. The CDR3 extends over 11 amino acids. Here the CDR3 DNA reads TGCAGCGTAGGCGGTTCGGATACGCAGTATTTT. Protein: CSVGGSDTQYF.

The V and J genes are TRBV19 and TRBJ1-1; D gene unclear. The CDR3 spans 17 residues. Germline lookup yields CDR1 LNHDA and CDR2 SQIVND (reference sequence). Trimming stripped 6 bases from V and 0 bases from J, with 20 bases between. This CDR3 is CASRGGRVNGMNTEAFF. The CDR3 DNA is TGTGCCAGTAGGGGAGGGAGGGTAAACGGTATGAACACTGAAGCTTTCTTT.

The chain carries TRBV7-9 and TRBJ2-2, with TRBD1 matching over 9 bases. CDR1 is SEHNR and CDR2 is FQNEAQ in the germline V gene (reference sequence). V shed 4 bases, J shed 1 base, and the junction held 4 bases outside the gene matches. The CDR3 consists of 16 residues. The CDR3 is CASSSKDRGNTGELFF. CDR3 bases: TGTGCCAGCAGCTCAAAGGACAGGGGGAACACCGGGGAGCTGTTTTTT.

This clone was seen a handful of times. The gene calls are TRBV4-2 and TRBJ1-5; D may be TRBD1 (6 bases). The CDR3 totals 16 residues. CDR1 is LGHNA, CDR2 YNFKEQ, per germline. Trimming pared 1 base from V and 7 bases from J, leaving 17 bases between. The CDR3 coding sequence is TGTGCCAGCAGCCAAGCGGCCTACTTAGGGGGACAGCCCCAGCATTTT. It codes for CASSQAAYLGGQPQHF.

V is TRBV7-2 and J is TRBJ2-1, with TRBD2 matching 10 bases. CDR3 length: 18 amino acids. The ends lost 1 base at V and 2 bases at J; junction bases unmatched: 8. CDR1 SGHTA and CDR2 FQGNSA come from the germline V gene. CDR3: CASSLGPSGGPAYNEQFF. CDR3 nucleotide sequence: TGTGCCAGCAGCTTAGGTCCTAGCGGGGGACCAGCCTACAATGAGCAGTTCTTC.